One T cell receptor (beta chain) is described in this entry. Its antigen is not known. A junction boundary mismatches the germline segment, possibly from a read error. The germline CDR1 and CDR2 sequences are SGHTA and FQGTGA. This CDR3 is built from 11 residues. This entry belongs to a study of T cells in narcolepsy. Study-level background: Enrolled donors included narcolepsy type 1 or type 2 patients and healthy controls. General observations from the study: HCRT-specific and TRIB2-specific autoreactive clonotypes appeared among same-patient CSF and blood CD4+ clonotypes. Autoreactive clonotypes reportedly recurred in blood of same and different patients, not controls. In some patient and control memory CD4+ samples, autoreactive clones were absent.

Method: immunoSEQ multiplex PCR; TCRdb's copy keeps in-frame clones and lacks some. The data show about 31,000 clones, with just under 80% seen just once and less than 1.5% held by the top ten. The chain couples TRBV7-3 to TRBJ2-1; no clear D gene. The sample comprised CD45RA- memory CD4+ T cells from PBMCs. The sequence was collected from a human donor with narcolepsy. CDR3 in DNA: TGTGCCAGCAGCTCAGGACGGGCTCAGGTCTTC. Translating gives CASSSGRAQVF.